This is a list of T cell receptor beta chains from one sample in a study of cytomegalovirus exposure and HLA in healthy donors. Sequenced by immunoSEQ multiplex PCR; TCRdb stores in-frame clones only, minus some. The table includes roughly 180,000 clones, roughly 73% detected once. Input material: PBMCs. The receptors derive from a woman between 35 and 50 years old in good health and CMV-seropositive. CDR3s include the opening cysteine and the closing phenylalanine or tryptophan. A D gene is named only where the DNA matches it firmly. Rows give clone size only sometimes, using once, few, many, or a class for an expanded clone.

clone_size: NA
v_call: TRBV19
d_call: TRBD1
j_call: TRBJ1-4
cdr3_nt: TGTGCCAGTAGAGGTAGGGACAGCGCTAATGAAAAACTGTTTTTT
cdr3_aa: CASRGRDSANEKLFF

clone_size: NA
v_call: TRBV6-5
d_call: NA
j_call: TRBJ2-1
cdr3_nt: TGTGCCAGCAGTCAACCCCAGGGTTCTGAGCAGTTCTTC
cdr3_aa: CASSQPQGSEQFF

clone_size: NA
v_call: TRBV19
d_call: TRBD1
j_call: TRBJ1-1
cdr3_nt: TGTGCCAGTAGACAGGGGGCGGGGACTGAAGCTTTCTTT
cdr3_aa: CASRQGAGTEAFF

clone_size: once
v_call: TRBV5-1
d_call: NA
j_call: TRBJ2-3
cdr3_nt: TGCGCCAGCAGCTTGGTGGCGGGAAGGTTTTCAGATACGCAGTATTTT
cdr3_aa: CASSLVAGRFSDTQYF

clone_size: NA
v_call: TRBV6-1
d_call: NA
j_call: TRBJ2-7
cdr3_nt: TGTGCCAGCAGTAACCTAGCATACGAGCAGTACTTC
cdr3_aa: CASSNLAYEQYF

clone_size: few
v_call: TRBV25-1
d_call: NA
j_call: TRBJ2-5
cdr3_nt: TGTGCCAGCAGTGGTGGTCAGTCGGAGACCCAGTACTTC
cdr3_aa: CASSGGQSETQYF

clone_size: NA
v_call: TRBV6-1
d_call: TRBD2
j_call: TRBJ2-5
cdr3_nt: TGTGCCAGCAGTGGCTTAGCGGGGGGGCAAGAGACCCAGTACTTC
cdr3_aa: CASSGLAGGQETQYF

clone_size: NA
v_call: TRBV7-9
d_call: NA
j_call: TRBJ1-2
cdr3_nt: TGTGCCAGCAGCTCCCCGGACAGAGCTATCTATGGCTACACCTTC
cdr3_aa: CASSSPDRAIYGYTF

clone_size: NA
v_call: TRBV19
d_call: TRBD2
j_call: TRBJ2-7
cdr3_nt: TGTGCCAGTAGTAGCGACATCCTTAGAGCCACGGGGGGCTCCTACGAGCAGTACTTC
cdr3_aa: CASSSDILRATGGSYEQYF

clone_size: NA
v_call: TRBV6-5
d_call: TRBD1
j_call: TRBJ2-7
cdr3_nt: TGTGCCAGCAGAAACTGGGACAGGGGGGACGAGCAGTACTTC
cdr3_aa: CASRNWDRGDEQYF

clone_size: NA
v_call: TRBV19
d_call: NA
j_call: TRBJ2-2
cdr3_nt: TGTGCCAGTGGTGGGCGATCCAGAGCCGGGGAGCTGTTTTTT
cdr3_aa: CASGGRSRAGELFF

clone_size: NA
v_call: TRBV30
d_call: TRBD2
j_call: TRBJ2-7
cdr3_nt: TGTGCCTGGAGTGACGGGAGGGCCTCTTACGAGCAGTACTTC
cdr3_aa: CAWSDGRASYEQYF

clone_size: NA
v_call: TRBV28
d_call: NA
j_call: TRBJ2-2
cdr3_nt: TGTGCCAGCAGTTCCGCGGACATACGCACCGGGGAGCTGTTTTTT
cdr3_aa: CASSSADIRTGELFF

clone_size: NA
v_call: TRBV28
d_call: TRBD1
j_call: TRBJ2-1
cdr3_nt: TGTGCCAGCGCTGGAGGGACAGGGGGCGCCCAGGGTGAGCAGTTCTTC
cdr3_aa: CASAGGTGGAQGEQFF

clone_size: NA
v_call: TRBV28
d_call: TRBD1
j_call: TRBJ1-1
cdr3_nt: TGTGCCAGCAGGACAGGGGGGGTGGCTGAAGCTTTCTTT
cdr3_aa: CASRTGGVAEAFF

clone_size: NA
v_call: TRBV15
d_call: NA
j_call: TRBJ1-4
cdr3_nt: TGTGCCACCAGCAGAGATAGTGGGGGACACATGGCGGAAAAACTGTTTTTT
cdr3_aa: CATSRDSGGHMAEKLFF

clone_size: NA
v_call: TRBV28
d_call: TRBD1
j_call: TRBJ1-1
cdr3_nt: TGTGCCAGCAGAGCACCGGGACAGGTGCATGAAGCTTTCTTT
cdr3_aa: CASRAPGQVHEAFF

clone_size: NA
v_call: TRBV9
d_call: TRBD1
j_call: TRBJ2-6
cdr3_nt: TGTGCCAGCAGCCCAAGGGACAGGGAGGCTGGGGCCAACGTCCTGACTTTC
cdr3_aa: CASSPRDREAGANVLTF

clone_size: NA
v_call: TRBV30
d_call: NA
j_call: TRBJ1-1
cdr3_nt: TGTGCCTGGAGTCCAGCAGAGGGTTTGGGCACTGAAGCTTTCTTT
cdr3_aa: CAWSPAEGLGTEAFF

clone_size: NA
v_call: TRBV7-9
d_call: TRBD1
j_call: TRBJ1-4
cdr3_nt: TGTGCCAGCAGCCTAGAACAGGGGGCGAATGAAAAACTGTTTTTT
cdr3_aa: CASSLEQGANEKLFF

clone_size: NA
v_call: TRBV5-1
d_call: TRBD1
j_call: TRBJ1-2
cdr3_nt: TGCGCCAGCAGCTTGGAGGGGCAGGGGGCTTTTGGCTACACCTTC
cdr3_aa: CASSLEGQGAFGYTF

clone_size: NA
v_call: TRBV27
d_call: NA
j_call: TRBJ2-1
cdr3_nt: TGTGCCAGCAATTCAGGGCTGGGCAATGAGCAGTTCTTC
cdr3_aa: CASNSGLGNEQFF

clone_size: few
v_call: TRBV19
d_call: NA
j_call: TRBJ1-2
cdr3_nt: TGTGCCAGTAGCCCCCAGGTTACAAACCTCTATGGCTACACCTTC
cdr3_aa: CASSPQVTNLYGYTF

clone_size: few
v_call: TRBV9
d_call: TRBD1
j_call: TRBJ1-1
cdr3_nt: TGTGCCAGCAGCCCGCGACAGGGGACTGAAGCTTTCTTT
cdr3_aa: CASSPRQGTEAFF

clone_size: NA
v_call: TRBV19
d_call: NA
j_call: TRBJ2-2
cdr3_nt: TGTGCCAGCGCCAGACCTAGTGGATTGGCCGGGGAGCTGTTTTTT
cdr3_aa: CASARPSGLAGELFF

clone_size: NA
v_call: TRBV10-1
d_call: TRBD1
j_call: TRBJ1-4
cdr3_nt: TGCGCCAGCACGATTGGACAGGGGGAAGAGGGGGACGAAAAACTGTTTTTT
cdr3_aa: CASTIGQGEEGDEKLFF

clone_size: once
v_call: TRBV7-8
d_call: NA
j_call: TRBJ1-4
cdr3_nt: TGTGCCAGCAGCTTAGCCAGGAAGGAAAAACTGTTTTTT
cdr3_aa: CASSLARKEKLFF

clone_size: NA
v_call: TRBV19
d_call: NA
j_call: TRBJ2-1
cdr3_nt: TGTGCCAGTAGTTGGCAGGGTATTCACAATGAGCAGTTCTTC
cdr3_aa: CASSWQGIHNEQFF

clone_size: NA
v_call: TRBV6-1
d_call: TRBD1
j_call: TRBJ2-7
cdr3_nt: TGTGCCAGCAGTCGTATGACAGGGGGCGGCTACGAGCAGTACTTC
cdr3_aa: CASSRMTGGGYEQYF

clone_size: NA
v_call: TRBV28
d_call: NA
j_call: TRBJ2-7
cdr3_nt: TGTGCCAGCACCCCTGGGGGGGGCGTCACCTACGAGCAGTACTTC
cdr3_aa: CASTPGGGVTYEQYF

clone_size: NA
v_call: TRBV11-2
d_call: NA
j_call: TRBJ1-2
cdr3_nt: TGTGCCAGCAGCTTAGATGCGGTCTATGGCTACACCTTC
cdr3_aa: CASSLDAVYGYTF

clone_size: NA
v_call: TRBV11-3
d_call: TRBD2
j_call: TRBJ2-5
cdr3_nt: TGTGCCAGCAGCCACGGAGCGGGAGGTGAGACCCAGTACTTC
cdr3_aa: CASSHGAGGETQYF

clone_size: once
v_call: TRBV2
d_call: NA
j_call: TRBJ2-5
cdr3_nt: TGTGCCAGCAGAGAGGGCTCCGGAGGAGGGGAGCAGTACTTC
cdr3_aa: CASREGSGGGEQYF

clone_size: NA
v_call: TRBV28
d_call: NA
j_call: TRBJ2-1
cdr3_nt: TGTGCCAGCAGTTTTATCAGGCCCCCACACAATGAGCAGTTCTTC
cdr3_aa: CASSFIRPPHNEQFF

clone_size: NA
v_call: TRBV18
d_call: TRBD1
j_call: TRBJ1-2
cdr3_nt: TGTGCCAGCTCACCACAGGAGACAGGGTATGCGGTCTACACCTTC
cdr3_aa: CASSPQETGYAVYTF

clone_size: NA
v_call: TRBV7-9
d_call: TRBD1
j_call: TRBJ2-7
cdr3_nt: TGTGCCAGCACCCCTTCAGGGGGCTACGAGCAGTACTTC
cdr3_aa: CASTPSGGYEQYF

clone_size: NA
v_call: TRBV7-9
d_call: NA
j_call: TRBJ2-7
cdr3_nt: TGTGCCAGCAGCTCTCTCCGTGAAGACTCGAGCTACGAGCAGTACTTC
cdr3_aa: CASSSLREDSSYEQYF

clone_size: NA
v_call: TRBV6-1
d_call: TRBD1
j_call: TRBJ2-5
cdr3_nt: TGTGCCAGCAGTTGGACAGGGGCCGAGACCCAGTACTTC
cdr3_aa: CASSWTGAETQYF